The T cell receptor beta chain under discussion was sequenced for a study of PD-L1 blockade in urothelial cancer. Study details: Blood-derived samples held a median roughly 150,000 T cells.

CDR1 and CDR2 (germline): SGHRS, YFSETQ. The V segment lost 4 bases and the J segment 1 base; nucleotides outside the gene matches: 10. The CDR3 is 16 amino acids. As for this clone: Its antigen is undetermined.

Urothelial carcinoma, locally advanced or metastatic, affected the patients. Each PCR had synthetic TCR analog templates added to it as a spike-in. Sequencing was performed with immunoSEQ multiplex PCR; in TCRdb, only in-frame clones are kept and a portion is missing. This table holds some 50,000 clones, approximately 89% found once. Study-level points and caveats: Patients with durable benefit had greater blood expansion of tumor-associated TCR clones 3 weeks into treatment.

This chain connects TRBV5-1 to TRBJ2-5; 7 nucleotides agree with TRBD1. The sequence came from an elderly man with urothelial cancer. The material sequenced was PBMCs, taken around atezolizumab (anti-PD-L1) treatment. CDR3 residues: CASSPRDRVPQETQYF. In DNA form, the CDR3 reads TGCGCCAGCAGCCCCCGAGACAGGGTGCCCCAAGAGACCCAGTACTTC.